These T cell receptor beta chains were read from a single sample in a study of blood T cell repertoires in COVID-19. Data came from immunoSEQ multiplex PCR; TCRdb stores just in-frame clones and leaves some out. The sample records approximately 94,000 clones, less than 85% being singletons. Input material: peripheral blood. Source of these receptors: a human donor in a cohort sampled during active COVID-19. CDR3s include the opening cysteine and the closing phenylalanine or tryptophan. The order of the fields is D gene, V gene, J gene, clone size, CDR3 DNA, CDR3 protein. D genes are given only for firm matches. Clone size appears in some rows only: once, few, many, or a class for an expanded clone.

d_call: TRBD1; v_call: TRBV14; j_call: TRBJ1-1; clone_size: -; cdr3_nt: TGTGCCAGCAGCCGTCAGGGGGAAGTGAACACTGAAGCTTTCTTT; cdr3_aa: CASSRQGEVNTEAFF
d_call: TRBD2; v_call: TRBV6-1; j_call: TRBJ2-5; clone_size: -; cdr3_nt: TGTGCCAGCAGTGAACGGGTAGCGGGAGGGAATCAAGAGACCCAGTACTTC; cdr3_aa: CASSERVAGGNQETQYF
d_call: TRBD1; v_call: TRBV6-4; j_call: TRBJ1-1; clone_size: -; cdr3_nt: TGTGCCAGCAGTGACCAGGGACAGGGGGGCAAACGCGCTTTCTTT; cdr3_aa: CASSDQGQGGKRAFF
d_call: TRBD2; v_call: TRBV7-2; j_call: TRBJ2-5; clone_size: -; cdr3_nt: TGTGCCAGCAGCTTACCGCGGACTAGCGGGGGGGCTGGAGAGACCCAGTACTTC; cdr3_aa: CASSLPRTSGGAGETQYF
d_call: TRBD2; v_call: TRBV19; j_call: TRBJ2-1; clone_size: -; cdr3_nt: TGTGCCAGTATTCAAGCGGGAGGGGACGCCTACAATGAGCAGTTCTTC; cdr3_aa: CASIQAGGDAYNEQFF
d_call: -; v_call: TRBV27; j_call: TRBJ2-3; clone_size: -; cdr3_nt: TGTGCCAGCAGTCCACAGGTTGGCAGGGTTAGCACAGATACGCAGTATTTT; cdr3_aa: CASSPQVGRVSTDTQYF
d_call: -; v_call: TRBV7-6; j_call: TRBJ2-2; clone_size: -; cdr3_nt: TGTGCCACCCAGTCCCAGACAGGGAACACCGGGGAGCTGTTTTTT; cdr3_aa: CATQSQTGNTGELFF
d_call: -; v_call: TRBV12-3/TRBV12-4; j_call: TRBJ2-7; clone_size: -; cdr3_nt: TGTGCCAGCAGTTTCAACCTGGCAGGCGAGCAGTACTTC; cdr3_aa: CASSFNLAGEQYF
d_call: -; v_call: TRBV19; j_call: TRBJ1-2; clone_size: -; cdr3_nt: TGTGCCAGCACAGGTTTCTGGTCGGACTATGGCTACACCTTC; cdr3_aa: CASTGFWSDYGYTF
d_call: TRBD1; v_call: TRBV6-5; j_call: TRBJ2-7; clone_size: few; cdr3_nt: TGTGCCAGCAGTTCTCCGGGACAGGGATCCTACGAGCAGTACTTC; cdr3_aa: CASSSPGQGSYEQYF
d_call: -; v_call: TRBV3-1/TRBV3-2; j_call: TRBJ1-2; clone_size: -; cdr3_nt: TGTGCCAGCAGTAGGGGTCTCTCTAACTATGGCTACACCTTC; cdr3_aa: CASSRGLSNYGYTF
d_call: -; v_call: TRBV27; j_call: TRBJ1-4; clone_size: -; cdr3_nt: TGTGCCAGCAGTTTAAGTACAGGAGCATATGAAAAACTGTTTTTT; cdr3_aa: CASSLSTGAYEKLFF
d_call: -; v_call: TRBV7-9; j_call: TRBJ2-7; clone_size: -; cdr3_nt: TGTGCCAGCAGCCAAGCGGGACACTCGGGGTACGAGCAGTACTTC; cdr3_aa: CASSQAGHSGYEQYF
d_call: TRBD2; v_call: TRBV27; j_call: TRBJ2-3; clone_size: -; cdr3_nt: TGTGCCAGCAGACGACTAGCGGGTCTCACAGATACGCAGTATTTT; cdr3_aa: CASRRLAGLTDTQYF
d_call: -; v_call: TRBV11-2; j_call: TRBJ2-1; clone_size: -; cdr3_nt: TGTGCCAGCAGCTTGGGTGGGGGGTCCTACAATGAGCAGTTCTTC; cdr3_aa: CASSLGGGSYNEQFF
d_call: -; v_call: TRBV28; j_call: TRBJ2-1; clone_size: -; cdr3_nt: TGTGCCAGCAGTGACCGGGATGAGCAGTTCTTC; cdr3_aa: CASSDRDEQFF
d_call: -; v_call: TRBV19; j_call: TRBJ2-6; clone_size: -; cdr3_nt: TGTGCCAGTAGTATTCTGGGGCCTGGGGCCAACGTCCTGACTTTC; cdr3_aa: CASSILGPGANVLTF
d_call: -; v_call: TRBV18; j_call: TRBJ1-4; clone_size: -; cdr3_nt: TGTGCCAGCTCACCACCATGGGGCTCTAATGAAAAACTGTTTTTT; cdr3_aa: CASSPPWGSNEKLFF
d_call: -; v_call: TRBV19; j_call: TRBJ1-1; clone_size: -; cdr3_nt: TGTGCCAGTAGCCGGGGCACGGGACTACGAACTGAAGCTTTCTTT; cdr3_aa: CASSRGTGLRTEAFF
d_call: TRBD1; v_call: TRBV7-9; j_call: TRBJ1-1; clone_size: -; cdr3_nt: TGTGCCAGCAGCGCCCAGGACAGGGGGGGAACTGAAGCTTTCTTT; cdr3_aa: CASSAQDRGGTEAFF